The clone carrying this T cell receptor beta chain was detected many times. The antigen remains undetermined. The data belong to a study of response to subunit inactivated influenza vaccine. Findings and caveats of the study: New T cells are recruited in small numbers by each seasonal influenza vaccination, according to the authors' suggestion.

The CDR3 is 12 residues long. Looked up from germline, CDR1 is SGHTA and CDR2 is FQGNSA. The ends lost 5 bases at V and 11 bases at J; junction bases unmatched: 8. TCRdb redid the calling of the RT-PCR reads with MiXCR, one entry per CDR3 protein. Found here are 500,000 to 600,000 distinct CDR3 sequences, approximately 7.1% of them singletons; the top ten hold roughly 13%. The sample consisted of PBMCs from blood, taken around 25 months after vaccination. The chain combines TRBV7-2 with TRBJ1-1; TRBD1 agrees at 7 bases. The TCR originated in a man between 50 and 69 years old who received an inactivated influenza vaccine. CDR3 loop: CASSLQQGRAFF. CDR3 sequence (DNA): TGTGCCAGCAGCCTCCAACAGGGGAGGGCTTTCTTT.